The 17 T cell receptor beta chains below all came from one sample that was sequenced in a study of cytomegalovirus exposure and HLA in healthy donors. The study ran its PCR with 60 Vbeta and 13 Jbeta primers. Assay: immunoSEQ multiplex PCR; the TCRdb copy retains only in-frame clones and omits some. The sample holds about 59,000 clones, about four fifths seen once. What was sequenced was PBMCs. The receptors were gathered from a man aged 30 to 39 in good health and CMV-seropositive.

The chain is built from TRBV19 and TRBJ1-6; D is ambiguous. Germline assignment: CDR1 LNHDA and CDR2 SQIVND (reference sequence). V dropped 6 bases and J dropped 8 bases, with 8 bases sitting between them. The CDR3 is made up of 12 amino acids. CDR3 protein: CASRERDSPLHF. The CDR3 DNA follows: TGTGCCAGTAGAGAGAGGGATTCACCCCTCCACTTT.

This chain joins TRBV5-6 and TRBJ2-1, with 7 bases lining up with TRBD2. Germline CDR1 is SGHDT and CDR2 is YYEEEE. V dropped 0 bases and J dropped 2; count of bases not matched to a gene: 2. The CDR3 runs 15 residues. CDR3 in DNA: TGTGCCAGCAGCTTGGATGCGGGAGCCTACAATGAGCAGTTCTTC. Encoded protein: CASSLDAGAYNEQFF. The full variable domain, in which reference TRBV5-6 and TRBJ2-1 provide the parts outside the CDR3, is DAGVTQSPTHLIKTRGQQVTLRCSPKSGHDTVSWYQQALGQGPQFIFQYYEEEERQRGNFPDRFSGHQFPNYSSELNVNALLLGDSALYLCASSLDAGAYNEQFFGPGTRLTVL.

The chain has TRBV27 and TRBJ2-2; 10 nucleotides align to TRBD1. Germline V gene data show CDR1 as MNHEY and CDR2 as SMNVEV (reference sequence). With V trimmed by 7 bases and J by 2 bases, 19 bases remained unmatched. The CDR3 extends over 20 amino acids. The CDR3 region is CASNPLQWDRGRANTGELFF. The CDR3 DNA sequence: TGTGCCAGCAACCCCCTACAGTGGGACAGGGGACGGGCCAACACCGGGGAGCTGTTTTTT.

The chain combines TRBV10-3 with TRBJ2-6; D possibly corresponds to TRBD2 (5 bases). CDR1 is ENHRY and CDR2 is SYGVKD in the germline V gene. The germline V and J ends were trimmed by 4 bases and 4 bases, with 11 bases remaining between them. The CDR3 totals 15 residues. The CDR3 bases are TGTGCCATCAGTGGGCGGGTTGCGGGGGCCAACGTCCTGACTTTC. Protein: CAISGRVAGANVLTF.

V is TRBV18 and J is TRBJ1-5; no reliable D call. Trimming cost V 6 bases and J 4 bases, with 16 bases left between them. This CDR3 contains 15 residues. Germline CDR1 KGHSH, CDR2 LQKENI. The CDR3 is CASSLLSGPNQPQHF. The CDR3 nucleotides are TGTGCCAGCTCGCTATTGAGTGGGCCAAATCAGCCCCAGCATTTT.

The DNA of the CDR3 is TGTGCCAGCAGAATAGGGGGCTCCTACGAGCAGTACTTC. Protein sequence: CASRIGGSYEQYF. The J gene is TRBJ2-5, the V gene TRBV6-5; D might be TRBD1 (6 bases). The end of the DNA is better explained by TRBJ2-7, so the J call may be wrong. CDR1 MNHEY and CDR2 SVGAGI come from the germline V gene. The CDR3 extends over 13 amino acids.

The rearrangement uses TRBV28 and TRBJ1-2; the D gene is possibly TRBD1 (6 bases). The CDR3 is made up of 11 amino acids. CDR1 is MDHEN, CDR2 SYDVKM, per germline. Trimming took off 6 bases at V and 5 bases at J, with 7 bases between the two ends. DNA for the CDR3: TGTGCCAGCAGCGACAGGTATGGCTACACCTTC. Protein product: CASSDRYGYTF.

V usage is TRBV9 and J usage is TRBJ1-1, with TRBD1 matching 8 bases. CDR1 is SGDLS and CDR2 is YYNGEE in the germline V gene. The CDR3 totals 15 residues. V lost 0 bases to trimming and J lost 4 bases; unmatched junction nucleotides: 5. In DNA, the CDR3 is TGTGCCAGCAGCGTAGGAGGACAGGGAGGCACTGAAGCTTTCTTT. Translated, it gives CASSVGGQGGTEAFF.

V is TRBV30 and J is TRBJ2-5; TRBD2 might be the D (7 bases). The CDR3 runs to 15 residues. The V end lost 3 bases, the J end lost 2 bases, and 16 bases lay between the germline ends. In germline, CDR1 is GTSNPN, CDR2 SVGIG (reference sequence). CDR3 amino acids: CAWSATGRGQETQYF. The CDR3 DNA reads as TGTGCCTGGAGCGCAACAGGGAGGGGTCAAGAGACCCAGTACTTC. Full variable domain (missing parts from reference TRBV30 and TRBJ2-5): SQTIHQWPATLVQPVGSPLSLECTVEGTSNPNLYWYRQAAGRGLQLLFYSVGIGQISSEVPQNLSASRPQDRQFILSSKKLLLSDSGFYLCAWSATGRGQETQYFGPGTRLLVL.

CDR3 sequence: CASSADRRNYGYTF. The CDR3 DNA sequence: TGTGCCAGCAGCGCAGACAGGCGTAACTATGGCTACACCTTC. The chain links TRBV7-8 to TRBJ1-2; D perhaps matches TRBD1 (6 bases). The CDR3 extends over 14 amino acids. Trimming shortened V by 5 bases and J by 1 base, and 11 bases separated the two germline ends. CDR1 SGHVS and CDR2 FQNEAQ come from the germline V gene.

The chain couples TRBV7-8 to TRBJ1-6; a weak D match, TRBD1 (5 bases). V was shortened by 2 bases and J by 14 bases, with 19 bases between the two germline ends. Germline CDR1 is SGHVS and CDR2 is FQNEAQ. This CDR3 spans 15 amino acids. The CDR3 loop is CASSLNWAGNRALHF. In DNA, the CDR3 is TGTGCCAGCAGCTTAAATTGGGCAGGGAATAGGGCCCTCCACTTT. Using reference TRBV7-8 and TRBJ1-6 for the parts outside the CDR3, the full variable domain is GAGVSQSPRYKVAKRGQDVALRCDPISGHVSLFWYQQALGQGPEFLTYFQNEAQLDKSGLPSDRFFAERPEGSVSTLKIQRTQQEDSAVYLCASSLNWAGNRALHFGNGTRLTVT.

A few counts support this clone. The V call is TRBV5-1, the J call TRBJ1-1; D not certain. CDR3 size: 12 residues. Germline CDR1 is SGHRS and CDR2 is YFSETQ. V was clipped by 0 bases and J by 3 bases, with 3 bases between them. CDR3 in amino acids: CASSLGDTEAFF. In DNA, the CDR3 is TGCGCCAGCAGCTTGGGCGACACTGAAGCTTTCTTT.

The rearrangement joins TRBV7-2 to TRBJ2-1; D is ambiguous. CDR1 SGHTA and CDR2 FQGNSA come from the germline V gene. CDR3 length equals 12 residues. V shed 5 bases and J shed 10 bases, with 12 bases lying between them. DNA for the CDR3: TGTGCCAGCAGCCAGAGGAGCCGGGAGCAGTTCTTC. Its protein is CASSQRSREQFF.

The genes are TRBV6-5 and TRBJ2-7; 10 bases align to TRBD1. The CDR3 loop spans 15 amino acids. The germline CDR1 and CDR2 sequences are MNHEY and SVGAGI. The V segment lost 8 bases and the J segment 0 bases; nucleotides outside the gene matches: 7. CDR3 in DNA: TGTGCCAGCGCCGAAGGGACAGGGGTCTCCTACGAGCAGTACTTC. Protein sequence: CASAEGTGVSYEQYF.

The chain links TRBV6-5 to TRBJ2-7, with a tentative D call TRBD1 (5 bases). Trimming removed 7 bases at V and 3 bases at J, with 19 bases between. This CDR3 has 15 amino acids. CDR1 MNHEY and CDR2 SVGAGI come from the germline V gene. CDR3 nucleotides: TGTGCCAGCAAGATCGACAGAGGTAGGAGCTACGAGCAGTACTTC. Translated, it gives CASKIDRGRSYEQYF.

The V and J genes are TRBV4-1 and TRBJ2-7, with 7 positions matching TRBD1. The CDR3 is 16 residues long. The V gene end was trimmed by 1 base and the J gene end by 3 bases; junction bases not matched to a gene: 9. Germline CDR1 reads MGHRA; CDR2 reads YSYEKL. CDR3 region: CASSQGIRTGVYEQYF. Here the CDR3 DNA reads TGCGCCAGCAGCCAAGGAATAAGGACAGGAGTCTACGAGCAGTACTTC.

V is TRBV29-1 and J is TRBJ2-2; 7 bases align to TRBD1. Per the germline V gene, CDR1 is SQVTM and CDR2 is ANQGSEA. Trimming at V came to 3 bases and at J to 6 bases, leaving 1 base not matched to a gene. This CDR3 contains 12 residues. CDR3 DNA: TGCAGCGTTGAGGGACAGCCCGGGGAGCTGTTTTTT. It is translated as CSVEGQPGELFF.